This T cell receptor beta chain was retrieved from a study of blood T cell repertoires in COVID-19. Study context: Acute and convalescent COVID-19 samples came from the United States, Italy and Spain.

In the original analysis: Estimates of nucleated cell counts were drawn from the amplification of reference gene primers. Produced via immunoSEQ multiplex PCR; TCRdb's table is partial and in-frame only. Clone size and the V and J calls come from that table; the DNA yielded D and trimming. The sample has hundreds of thousands of clones, roughly 88% seen once. Participant age was about 18 to 95 years, and participants resided in about 25 US areas. Assignment of participants to cohorts was predicated upon participant-reported clinical history. V gave up 1 base and J gave up 0 bases, with 13 bases separating them. The V gene's germline CDR1 is LNHNV and CDR2 YYDKDF (reference sequence). CDR3 length: 17 residues.

The material sequenced was PBMCs or T cells enriched from blood (not recorded which). The V and J genes are TRBV15 and TRBJ1-5, with D perhaps TRBD1 (5 bases). The clonotype was recovered from a woman in her forties with acute COVID-19. This CDR3 reads CATSRVRQGYSNQPQHF. In nucleotides, the CDR3 is TGTGCCACCAGCAGAGTAAGGCAGGGTTATAGCAATCAGCCCCAGCATTTT.